This TCR beta chain was captured by sequencing in a study of blood T cell repertoires in COVID-19. Concerning this clone itself: Within the sample, other DNA sequences also encode this same CDR3.

Looked up from germline, CDR1 is SGDLS and CDR2 is YYNGEE. This CDR3 is built from 16 residues. Germline trimming cut 2 bases from V and 2 bases from J; bases unmatched to any gene: 4. The method was immunoSEQ multiplex PCR; TCRdb's version includes in-frame clones alone and lacks a portion of them. The sample shows some 220,000 clones, 83% of them seen only once. The specimen was peripheral blood. The TCR was taken from a woman aged 25-40 years with COVID-19, enrolled during active disease. The chain combines TRBV9 with TRBJ2-3, with TRBD2 matching over 11 bases. The CDR3 protein is CASSVEGLADTDTQYF. CDR3 in DNA: TGTGCCAGCAGCGTCGAGGGACTAGCGGACACAGATACGCAGTATTTT.